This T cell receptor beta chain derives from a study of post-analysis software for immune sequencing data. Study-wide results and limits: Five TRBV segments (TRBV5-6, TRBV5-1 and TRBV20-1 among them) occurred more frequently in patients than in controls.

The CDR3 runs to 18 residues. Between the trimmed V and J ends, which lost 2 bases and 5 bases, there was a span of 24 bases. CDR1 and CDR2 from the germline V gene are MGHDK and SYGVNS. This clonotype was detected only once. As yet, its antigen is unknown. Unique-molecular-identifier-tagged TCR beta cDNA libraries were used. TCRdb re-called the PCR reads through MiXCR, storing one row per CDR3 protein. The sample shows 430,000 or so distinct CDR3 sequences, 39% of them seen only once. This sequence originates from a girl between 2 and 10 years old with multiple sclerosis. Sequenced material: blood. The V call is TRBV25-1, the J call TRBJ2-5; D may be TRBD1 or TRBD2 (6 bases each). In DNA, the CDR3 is TGTGCCAGCAGTGAAAATGAGTGGTTGGGGGGCGCGGAGGAGACCCAGTACTTC. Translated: CASSENEWLGGAEETQYF.